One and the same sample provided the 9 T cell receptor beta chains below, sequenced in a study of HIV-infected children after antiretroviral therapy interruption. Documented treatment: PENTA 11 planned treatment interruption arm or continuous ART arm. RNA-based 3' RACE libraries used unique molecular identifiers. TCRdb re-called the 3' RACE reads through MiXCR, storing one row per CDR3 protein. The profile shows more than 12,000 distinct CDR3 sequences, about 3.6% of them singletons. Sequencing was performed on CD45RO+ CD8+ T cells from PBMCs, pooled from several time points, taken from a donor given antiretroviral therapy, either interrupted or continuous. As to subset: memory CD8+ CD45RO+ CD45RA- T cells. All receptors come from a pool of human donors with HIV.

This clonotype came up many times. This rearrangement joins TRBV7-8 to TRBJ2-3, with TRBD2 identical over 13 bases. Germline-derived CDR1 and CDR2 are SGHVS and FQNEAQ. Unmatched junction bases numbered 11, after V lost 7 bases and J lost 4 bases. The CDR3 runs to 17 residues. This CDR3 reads CASKPGLAGPFADTQYF. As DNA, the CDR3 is TGTGCCAGCAAACCGGGACTAGCGGGGCCCTTCGCAGATACGCAGTATTTT.

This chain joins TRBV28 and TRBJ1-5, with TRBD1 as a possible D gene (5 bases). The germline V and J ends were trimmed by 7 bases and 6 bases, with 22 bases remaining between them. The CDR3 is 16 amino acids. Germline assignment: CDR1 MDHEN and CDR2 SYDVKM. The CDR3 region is CASTSLGGGSTQPQHF. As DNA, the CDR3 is TGTGCCAGCACCTCCCTTGGGGGGGGTTCCACTCAGCCCCAGCATTTT.

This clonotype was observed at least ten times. CDR3 sequence: CASSLDRYHTYEQYF. In DNA form, the CDR3 reads TGTGCCAGCAGCTTGGACCGTTACCACACCTACGAGCAGTACTTC. The chain joins TRBV5-5 to TRBJ2-7, with D unresolved. V lost 0 bases to trimming and J lost 2 bases, with 12 bases between them. Germline CDR1 reads SGHKS; CDR2 reads YYEKEE (reference sequence). The CDR3 is 15 amino acids. Variable domain in full (rest from reference TRBV5-5 and TRBJ2-7): DAGVTQSPTHLIKTRGQQVTLRCSPISGHKSVSWYQQVLGQGPQFIFQYYEKEERGRGNFPDRFSARQFPNYSSELNVNALLLGDSALYLCASSLDRYHTYEQYFGPGTRLTVT.

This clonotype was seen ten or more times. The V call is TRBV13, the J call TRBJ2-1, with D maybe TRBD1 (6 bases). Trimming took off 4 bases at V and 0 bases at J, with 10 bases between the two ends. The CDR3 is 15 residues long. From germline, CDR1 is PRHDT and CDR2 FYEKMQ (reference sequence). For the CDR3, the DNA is TGTGCCAGCAGCTCCTCGGACAGCTCCTACAATGAGCAGTTCTTC. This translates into CASSSSDSSYNEQFF.

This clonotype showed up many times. The CDR3 sequence: CASSNSGGASNEQFF. The CDR3 DNA sequence: TGTGCCAGCAGCAACAGCGGGGGGGCTAGCAATGAGCAGTTCTTC. The chain carries TRBV7-3 and TRBJ2-1; the match to TRBD2 covers 10 bases. V gave up 5 bases and J gave up 6 bases; unmatched junction bases: 7. Germline-derived CDR1 and CDR2 are SGHTA and FQGTGA. The CDR3 totals 15 residues.

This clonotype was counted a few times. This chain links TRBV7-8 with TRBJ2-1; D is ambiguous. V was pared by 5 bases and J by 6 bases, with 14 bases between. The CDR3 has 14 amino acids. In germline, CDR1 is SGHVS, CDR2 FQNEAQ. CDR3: CASSTRSTGNEQFF. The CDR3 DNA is TGTGCCAGCAGCACCCGTTCGACGGGCAATGAGCAGTTCTTC. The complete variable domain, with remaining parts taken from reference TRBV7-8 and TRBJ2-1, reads GAGVSQSPRYKVAKRGQDVALRCDPISGHVSLFWYQQALGQGPEFLTYFQNEAQLDKSGLPSDRFFAERPEGSVSTLKIQRTQQEDSAVYLCASSTRSTGNEQFFGPGTRLTVL.

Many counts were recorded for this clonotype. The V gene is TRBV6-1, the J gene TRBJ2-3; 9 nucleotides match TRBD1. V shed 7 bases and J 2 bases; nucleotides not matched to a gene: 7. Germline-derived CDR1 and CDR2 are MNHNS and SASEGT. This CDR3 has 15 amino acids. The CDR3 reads CASIGGTGHTDTQYF. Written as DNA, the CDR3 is TGTGCCAGCATAGGAGGGACAGGGCACACAGATACGCAGTATTTT.

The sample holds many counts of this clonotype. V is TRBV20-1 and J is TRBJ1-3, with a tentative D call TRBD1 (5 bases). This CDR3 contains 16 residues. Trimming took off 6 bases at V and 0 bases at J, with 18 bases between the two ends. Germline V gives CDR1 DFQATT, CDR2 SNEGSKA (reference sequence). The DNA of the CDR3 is TGCAGTGCCAGAAGACAGACAAGCCTCTCTGGAAACACCATATATTTT. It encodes CSARRQTSLSGNTIYF.

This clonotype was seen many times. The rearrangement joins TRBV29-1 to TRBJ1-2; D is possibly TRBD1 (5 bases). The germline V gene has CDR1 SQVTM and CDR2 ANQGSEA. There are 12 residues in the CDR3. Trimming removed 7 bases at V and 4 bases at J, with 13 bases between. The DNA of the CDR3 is TGCAGCGCCCTGGGACGGTCCTATGGCTACACCTTC. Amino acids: CSALGRSYGYTF.